The sequence of this T cell receptor beta chain was determined in a study of T cell changes during pregnancy in multiple sclerosis. Germline CDR1 and CDR2: MNHNS and SASEGT. The V end lost 4 bases, the J end lost 4 bases, and 5 bases lay between the germline ends. The CDR3 runs to 11 residues. The table came from immunoSEQ multiplex PCR; TCRdb's copy has only in-frame clones and leaves some out. The sample lists 70,000 to 100,000 clones, 80% to 95% occurring once. The receptor was isolated from a female donor with multiple sclerosis, enrolled in a pregnancy study. The rearrangement uses TRBV6-1 and TRBJ2-7, with D hard to call. The sequencing used peripheral blood, collected in the first trimester of pregnancy. CDR3 sequence: CASSVGYEQYF. The CDR3 bases are TGTGCCAGCAGTGTCGGGTACGAGCAGTACTTC.